The rows below give T cell receptor beta chains drawn from one sample of a study of blood T cell repertoires in COVID-19. The method was immunoSEQ multiplex PCR; TCRdb's version includes in-frame clones alone and lacks a portion of them. This sample has roughly 670,000 clones, with about 87% found just once. Sequencing was performed on peripheral blood. The receptors originated from a young woman with acute or convalescent COVID-19. CDR3s include the opening cysteine and the closing phenylalanine or tryptophan. Size values are once, few and many counts, or a class for expanded clones, and some rows have none.

j_call v_call clone_size cdr3_aa
TRBJ2-2 TRBV27 once CASSRGAAGELFF
TRBJ1-6 TRBV28 NA CASSLEGGGMNSPLHF
TRBJ2-5 TRBV5-1 NA CASSLLDGHQETQYF
TRBJ2-7 TRBV11-1 NA CASSPTGFEQYF
TRBJ1-2 TRBV27 NA CASSPQGVMGYTF
TRBJ1-5 TRBV19 once CASSMIGASQPQHF
TRBJ1-1 TRBV3-1/TRBV3-2 NA CASSQDLGGGYTEAFF
TRBJ2-5 TRBV9 NA CASSLRGAEETQYF
TRBJ2-1 TRBV11-3 NA CASSLAGESYNEQFF
TRBJ1-1 TRBV25-1 once CASSEGGGQGEAFF
TRBJ1-3 TRBV7-2 few CASSYFSQSTLGNTIYF
TRBJ1-4 TRBV2 NA CASAGGREKLFF
TRBJ2-2 TRBV29-1 NA CSVRVLNTGELFF
TRBJ2-7 TRBV30 NA CAWSYQVIWSYEQYF
TRBJ1-2 TRBV10-3 NA CAINSYKQGLGGYTF
TRBJ1-1 TRBV3-1/TRBV3-2 NA CASSQGDRGPGAPGTEAFF
TRBJ1-6 TRBV9 few CATPFRVGASPLHF
TRBJ2-2 TRBV19 NA CASRRTGTPGELFF
TRBJ2-2 TRBV19 NA CASSIDRGPGELFF
TRBJ1-2 TRBV3-1/TRBV3-2 once CASSQVAQGGYGYTF
TRBJ1-5 TRBV30 NA CAWSVDQGGQPQHF
TRBJ1-2 TRBV5-1 NA CASSLLSQDNGYTF
TRBJ1-2 TRBV7-2 NA CASSSTGSVYGYTF
TRBJ2-1 TRBV7-3 few CASSLNMRGSSGGLYNEQFF
TRBJ2-7 TRBV6-6 NA CASSYQGAEYEQYF
TRBJ2-1 TRBV11-2 NA CASSRGTGAGYNEQFF
TRBJ2-3 TRBV6-5 NA CASTWAGLQYF
TRBJ2-5 TRBV18 NA CASSPSDGGKAQYF
TRBJ1-4 TRBV13 once CASSPRGRGANEKLFF
TRBJ2-3 TRBV19 NA CASSTDRGPDTQYF
TRBJ1-4 TRBV4-2 NA CASSQDWAGEKLFF
TRBJ1-1 TRBV7-9 once CASSLVGQEEAFF
TRBJ1-5 TRBV28 NA CASSGGGTGAHQPQHF
TRBJ1-2 TRBV7-2 NA CASSLGPRAASYGYTF